The 16 T cell receptor beta chains in this list originate from one sample, sequenced in a study of T cells of healthy individuals. Using its own MiXCR run on the 5' RACE reads, TCRdb lists one record per CDR3 protein. The profile shows 35,000 to 45,000 distinct CDR3 sequences, 3.5% to 5.5% of them singletons. These receptors all come from a human donor in good health.

The chain couples TRBV19 to TRBJ2-1, with TRBD1 as a possible D gene (5 bases). Trimming shortened V by 3 bases and J by 4 bases, and 7 bases separated the two germline ends. This CDR3 has 13 residues. Germline values: CDR1 LNHDA, CDR2 SQIVND (reference sequence). For the CDR3, the DNA is TGTGCCAGTAGTATCCAGGGTTACAATGAGCAGTTCTTC. It codes for CASSIQGYNEQFF.

This clonotype was seen only a few times. The V gene is TRBV3-1, the J gene TRBJ1-5; D gene ambiguous. Germline CDR1 and CDR2: LGHDT and YNNKEL (reference sequence). The ends were cut back, 0 bases at V and 5 bases at J, with 8 bases in the middle. The CDR3 sequence is 14 residues long. The DNA for the CDR3 is TGTGCCAGCAGCCAAGATTTCACAGATCAGCCCCAGCATTTT. It translates to CASSQDFTDQPQHF.

This clonotype was seen ten or more times. This rearrangement joins TRBV7-2 to TRBJ2-3, with D possibly TRBD1 on 6 matching bases. V shed 4 bases and J shed 6 bases, with 11 bases lying between them. This CDR3 is built from 13 residues. Germline CDR1 SGHTA, CDR2 FQGNSA. CDR3 bases: TGTGCCAGCAGCTCCAACAGGGCTGATACGCAGTATTTT. Translated: CASSSNRADTQYF.

This clonotype was seen only a few times. This chain connects TRBV12-3 or TRBV12-4 to TRBJ1-2; TRBD1 matches 7 bases. V gave up 3 bases and J gave up 3 bases; unmatched junction bases: 7. The CDR3 totals 15 residues. The CDR3 DNA follows: TGTGCCAGCAGTTTGGGGCAGGGGGGCGACTATGGCTACACCTTC. This codes for CASSLGQGGDYGYTF.

This clonotype has at least ten counts. The V and J genes are TRBV6-5 and TRBJ2-7; 8 bases are shared with TRBD1. The CDR3 has 13 residues. CDR1 is MNHEY, CDR2 SVGAGI, per germline. J was trimmed by 9 bases and V by 5 bases; bases with no gene match: 9. CDR3 region: CASSRDRTGLQYF. As DNA, the CDR3 is TGTGCCAGCAGTCGGGACAGGACAGGATTGCAGTACTTC.

This clonotype was observed at least ten times. The chain uses TRBV7-9 and TRBJ2-3, with TRBD2 as a possible D gene (5 bases). The length of the CDR3 is 14 residues. Germline V lookup: CDR1 SEHNR, CDR2 FQNEAQ (reference sequence). Trimming removed 2 bases at V and 3 bases at J, with 9 bases between. As DNA, the CDR3 is TGTGCCAGCAGCTTATTAGAGGGAACAGATACGCAGTATTTT. Encoded protein: CASSLLEGTDTQYF.

This clonotype was recorded many times. The chain employs TRBV5-1 and TRBJ1-6; maybe TRBD1 (6 bases). V was shortened by 4 bases and J by 9 bases, with 17 bases between the two germline ends. Germline assignment: CDR1 SGHRS and CDR2 YFSETQ. The CDR3 is 15 amino acids. CDR3 sequence: CASSKTSPGVSPLHF. CDR3 in DNA: TGCGCCAGCAGCAAAACCTCCCCAGGGGTTTCACCCCTCCACTTT.

This clonotype was counted between two and nine times. The rearrangement joins TRBV2 to TRBJ1-5, with TRBD1 matching over 11 bases. Per germline, CDR1 SNHLY and CDR2 FYNNEI. V shed 7 bases, J shed 1 base, and the junction held 6 bases outside the gene matches. The CDR3 covers 16 residues. This CDR3 is CASKGTGGISNQPQHF. The CDR3 nucleotides are TGTGCCAGCAAGGGGACAGGGGGGATAAGCAATCAGCCCCAGCATTTT.

This clonotype was detected ten times or more. CDR3 residues: CASSSDNNYGYTF. In DNA, the CDR3 is TGTGCCAGCAGTTCGGACAATAACTATGGCTACACCTTC. V usage is TRBV13 and J usage is TRBJ1-2, with D perhaps TRBD1 (5 bases). The germline V gene has CDR1 PRHDT and CDR2 FYEKMQ (reference sequence). Between the trimmed V and J ends, which lost 6 bases and 1 base, there was a span of 9 bases. The CDR3 is 13 residues long.

This clonotype came up many times. The rearrangement links TRBV24-1 to TRBJ2-5; 8 nucleotides agree with TRBD2. Germline CDR1 is KGHDR and CDR2 is SFDVKD. The CDR3 extends over 16 amino acids. Trimming removed 0 bases from V and 5 bases from J; junction bases left unmatched: 7. Here the CDR3 reads CATSDLGLAGRETQYF. The CDR3 region has the DNA TGTGCCACCAGTGATTTGGGGCTAGCGGGTAGGGAGACCCAGTACTTC.

This clonotype was detected ten times or more. The chain uses TRBV11-2 and TRBJ2-1; TRBD2 matches at 7 bases. CDR3 length: 17 residues. Germline V gene sequence: CDR1 SGHAT, CDR2 FQNNGV. Trimming at V came to 4 bases and at J to 1 base, leaving 10 bases not matched to a gene. The CDR3: CASSSFSGSHSYNEQFF. CDR3 DNA: TGTGCCAGCAGCTCCTTTAGCGGGTCACATTCCTACAATGAGCAGTTCTTC.

This clonotype occurred many times. This chain links TRBV7-6 with TRBJ2-6, with 7 positions matching TRBD1. The length of the CDR3 is 18 residues. Trimming took 8 bases from V and 1 from J; bases not matched to a gene: 14. Germline CDR1 and CDR2: SGHVS and FNYEAQ. As DNA, the CDR3 is TGTGCCAGCGGTGAAGAACAGGGGTCACATTCTGGGGCCAACGTCCTGACTTTC. Translation gives CASGEEQGSHSGANVLTF.

This clonotype was detected ten times or more. This sequence joins TRBV12-3 or TRBV12-4 and TRBJ2-4; D unresolved. Trimming left V 4 bases short and J 0 bases short, with 10 bases between. The CDR3 is 15 amino acids. CDR3 sequence reads: CASSSRLLAKNIQYF. The CDR3 nucleotides read TGTGCCAGCAGTTCCCGACTCCTAGCCAAAAACATTCAGTACTTC.

This clonotype was counted ten times or more. The chain uses TRBV4-1 and TRBJ1-3, with 10 bases identical to TRBD1. V was clipped by 1 base and J by 4 bases; unmatched bases: 10. The CDR3 totals 18 residues. CDR1 is MGHRA, CDR2 YSYEKL, per germline. DNA for the CDR3: TGCGCCAGCAGCCAAGGTTGGACAGGGGGTAATTACGGAAACACCATATATTTT. Its translation is CASSQGWTGGNYGNTIYF.

This clonotype was observed at least ten times. The chain couples TRBV20-1 to TRBJ2-3; D perhaps matches TRBD2 (7 bases). Germline CDR1 and CDR2: DFQATT and SNEGSKA (reference sequence). Deletions cut 5 bases from V and 4 bases from J, with 19 bases between. The CDR3 loop spans 15 amino acids. The CDR3 region is CSAGGAAGKADTQYF. The CDR3 DNA is TGCAGTGCTGGGGGCGCAGCGGGAAAGGCAGATACGCAGTATTTT.

This clonotype has a count of ten or more. The chain has TRBV6-2 or TRBV6-3 and TRBJ1-1; no definite D call. V dropped 2 bases and J dropped 6 bases, with 7 bases sitting between them. The CDR3 contains 12 residues. Germline lookup yields CDR1 MNHEY and CDR2 SVGEGT. The CDR3 here is CASSYMGAEAFF. As DNA, the CDR3 is TGTGCCAGCAGTTACATGGGAGCTGAAGCTTTCTTT.